This TCR beta chain was recorded in a study of blood T cell repertoires in COVID-19. Study-level background: Acute-phase and convalescent COVID-19 samples originated in the United States, Italy and Spain. T cells, B-cell-depleted T cells, or PBMCs supplied cDNA or gDNA.

The CDR3 totals 15 residues. Germline assignment: CDR1 SSHAT and CDR2 FNYEAQ (reference sequence). Details on this clone: The germline gene is not matched at one end of the junction; a read error may be the cause.

In the authors' methods: Using reference gene primer amplification, nucleated cell counts were estimated. The repertoire was sequenced with immunoSEQ multiplex PCR; TCRdb's copy has only in-frame clones and lacks some. V, J and clone size reflect that table, while D and trimming were determined from the DNA. Of approximately 84,000 clones in the sample, approximately 82% are singletons; the top ten hold 11%. Sequenced: peripheral blood. The chain couples TRBV7-7 to TRBJ2-5, with TRBD2 identical over 9 bases. This TCR derives from a human donor in a cohort sampled during active COVID-19. CDR3 nucleotides: TGTGCTAGCAGCTTATTAGCGGGGGCGTGGGAGACCCAGTACTTC. It specifies CASSLLAGAWETQYF. The full variable domain, in which reference TRBV7-7 and TRBJ2-5 provide the parts outside the CDR3, is GAGVSQSPRYKVTKRGQDVTLRCDPISSHATLYWYQQALGQGPEFLTYFNYEAQPDKSGLPSDRFSAERPEGSISTLTIQRTEQRDSAMYRCASSLLAGAWETQYFGPGTRLLVL.